The T cell receptor beta chain under discussion was sequenced for a study of T cell responses to AZD1222 COVID-19 vaccine. Looking at the study overall: Recipients boosted at about 4 weeks or about 12 weeks are pooled.

Assay used: immunoSEQ multiplex PCR; TCRdb lists only in-frame clones, some missing. Of about 100,000 clones in the sample, about nine tenths are singletons; the top ten hold about 1.5%. After removal of 4 bases from V and 3 bases from J, the junction contained 7 bases not matched to a gene. The CDR3 sequence is 15 residues long. CDR1 is MGHRA, CDR2 YSYEKL, per germline. Overall study results and limits: Baseline seropositives among AZD1222 recipients totaled only five or six.

In the case of this clone: Antigen unknown.

The sample was peripheral blood, taken on day 0 of AZD1222 vaccination. This chain uses TRBV4-1 with TRBJ2-7; 9 bases match TRBD2. This receptor was taken from an adult in good health. The CDR3 is CASSLRLADDYEQYF. DNA of the CDR3: TGCGCCAGCAGCCTTCGACTAGCGGACGACTACGAGCAGTACTTC.